A selection of T cell receptor beta chains follows, all from one sample in a study of T cells in Graves' hyperthyroidism and ophthalmopathy. Using its own MiXCR run on the multiplex PCR reads, TCRdb lists one record per CDR3 protein. This table has a few hundred thousand distinct CDR3 sequences, about 15% appearing once. Sequencing input: blood. The source of these receptors is a woman aged 25 to 39 with Graves' hyperthyroidism. Each CDR3 is given with its conserved first and last residue. D genes are given only for firm matches. Clone size appears in some rows only: once, few, many, or a class for an expanded clone.

clone size | D gene | J gene | V gene | CDR3 DNA | CDR3 protein
few | TRBD2 | TRBJ2-1 | TRBV19 | TGTGCCAGTAGGTCTCGATCGCCATTCCCCGGGACTAGTCATTCCCCTCGTTCCTACAATGAGCAGTTCTTC | CASRSRSPFPGTSHSPRSYNEQFF
NA | TRBD1 | TRBJ2-1 | TRBV10-3 | TGTGCCATCAGTGCGGGGACAGGGGTCAATGAGCAGTTCTTC | CAISAGTGVNEQFF
NA | NA | TRBJ2-7 | TRBV24-1 | TGTGCCACCAGTGACACCCGGGACGGGGGTTACGAGCAGTACTTC | CATSDTRDGGYEQYF
many | NA | TRBJ1-2 | TRBV7-2 | TGTGCCAGCAGCTCCGCCCTAGGGGAAGGCTACACCTTC | CASSSALGEGYTF
NA | TRBD1 | TRBJ1-2 | TRBV18 | TGTGCCAGCTCACGCGCGGGGACAGGGAGACAGAACTATGGCTACACCTTC | CASSRAGTGRQNYGYTF
few | NA | TRBJ1-2 | TRBV4-1 | TGCGCCAGCAGCCATCCCGGTTGGGGAACTGGCTACACCTTC | CASSHPGWGTGYTF
NA | NA | TRBJ2-7 | TRBV6-1 | TGTGCCAGCAGTGAAGTATACGATTTCTCCTACGAGCAGTACTTC | CASSEVYDFSYEQYF
NA | NA | TRBJ2-3 | TRBV27 | TGTGCCAGCAGTTTAGGGCAGGGGGGGGATACGCAGTATTTT | CASSLGQGGDTQYF
many | TRBD1 | TRBJ2-7 | TRBV10-3 | TGTGCCATCAGTGAGTCGGCCGGGACAGTCTTGGAGCAGTACTTC | CAISESAGTVLEQYF
many | TRBD2 | TRBJ2-7 | TRBV27 | TGTGCCAGCAGTTGGGGACTACAAAGGAGCTCCTACGAGCAGTACTTC | CASSWGLQRSSYEQYF
many | NA | TRBJ2-7 | TRBV7-9 | TGTGCCAGCAGCTTAAGGGATGGGGAGCAGTACTTC | CASSLRDGEQYF
few | TRBD1 | TRBJ2-7 | TRBV29-1 | TGCAGCGTTGAGGACAGGGTATACGAGCAGTACTTC | CSVEDRVYEQYF
many | TRBD1 | TRBJ2-4 | TRBV5-1 | TGCGCCAGCAGCGTAGCCGGGACAGGGCTTGAAAACATTCAGTACTTC | CASSVAGTGLENIQYF
NA | NA | TRBJ1-4 | TRBV29-1 | TGCAGCGTTGAAGATGGAGGGCAGAGGGAAAAACTGTTTTTT | CSVEDGGQREKLFF
NA | NA | TRBJ1-1 | TRBV12-3/TRBV12-4 | TGTGCCAGCAAAAGAGGGCGGACGCTTGTGAACACTGAAGCTTTCTTT | CASKRGRTLVNTEAFF
NA | TRBD2 | TRBJ2-7 | TRBV6-1 | TGTGCCAGCAGTGAAACTTTGCCAGCGGGAGGGCCGGTGTTCGAGCAGTACTTC | CASSETLPAGGPVFEQYF
many | NA | TRBJ2-1 | TRBV20-1 | TGCAGTGCTAGTATGTCTACGCGCCTCAATGAGCAGTTCTTC | CSASMSTRLNEQFF
few | NA | TRBJ1-3 | TRBV10-3 | TGTGCCATCAGCGACACAGGGAGCTCTGGAAACACCATATATTTT | CAISDTGSSGNTIYF
few | TRBD1 | TRBJ2-7 | TRBV4-3 | TGCGCCAGCAGCCAAGGTGACAGGGTCTTCGAGCAGTACTTC | CASSQGDRVFEQYF
many | TRBD1 | TRBJ1-3 | TRBV27 | TGTGCCAGCAGTTGGACAGGGCTAGCTGGAAACACCATATATTTT | CASSWTGLAGNTIYF
few | NA | TRBJ1-6 | TRBV30 | TGTGCCTGGGCCCCGGCGGGTAATTCACCCCTCCACTTT | CAWAPAGNSPLHF
NA | TRBD2 | TRBJ2-3 | TRBV12-3/TRBV12-4 | TGTGCCAGCAGTGAAGGACTAGCGGGAAGCACAGATACGCAGTATTTT | CASSEGLAGSTDTQYF